This T cell receptor (beta chain) was obtained from a study of blood T cell repertoires in COVID-19. Participant-given clinical history determined each cohort assignment. How the authors handled the data: Cell counts per sample came from amplifying reference gene primers. Assay: immunoSEQ multiplex PCR; the TCRdb copy retains only in-frame clones and omits some. V, J and clone size are those of that table, while D and trimming were read from the DNA. This table holds some 200,000 clones, roughly 82% found once. This clone has a single count. From germline, CDR1 is SGHVS and CDR2 FNYEAQ. This CDR3 region has 13 residues. V lost 1 base, J lost 4 bases, and 5 bases lay in between.

This clonotype was obtained from a woman aged 55-69 years with acute COVID-19. The sequenced sample was PBMCs or T cells enriched from blood (not recorded which). The chain carries TRBV7-6 and TRBJ1-3; no reliable D call. As DNA, the CDR3 is TGTGCCAGCAGCTTAGATCTGGGAAACACCATATATTTT. Encoded protein: CASSLDLGNTIYF.